Listed here are 13 T cell receptor beta chains from one sample, sequenced in a study of cytomegalovirus exposure and HLA in healthy donors. The PCR contained 60 Vbeta and 13 Jbeta primers. Only in-frame clones appear in the TCRdb table, and some are missing; sequencing was by immunoSEQ multiplex PCR. The sample holds some 110,000 clones, about 76% seen once. Sequences were obtained from PBMCs. All receptors derive from a man aged 25-40 years in good health and CMV-seropositive.

The chain couples TRBV5-1 to TRBJ2-5; TRBD2 matches 7 bases. The V gene's germline CDR1 is SGHRS and CDR2 YFSETQ. J was trimmed by 5 bases and V by 0 bases; bases with no gene match: 4. This CDR3 is 14 amino acids long. CDR3 amino acids: CASSLVGGDETQYF. CDR3 nucleotide sequence: TGCGCCAGCAGCTTGGTTGGGGGGGACGAGACCCAGTACTTC.

This chain links TRBV18 with TRBJ2-2; maybe TRBD2 (5 bases). Germline V CDR1 and CDR2: KGHSH, LQKENI. The V gene lost 3 bases and the J gene lost 8 bases, with 7 bases spanning the gap. The CDR3 totals 12 residues. CDR3 sequence (DNA): TGTGCCAGCTCACCGAGGAGGGGGGAGCTGTTTTTT. It specifies CASSPRRGELFF.

The gene calls are TRBV19 and TRBJ2-3; the match to TRBD2 covers 16 bases. Germline CDR1 and CDR2: LNHDA and SQIVND (reference sequence). V lost 7 bases, J lost 6 bases, and 1 base stayed unmatched. The CDR3 extends over 14 amino acids. As DNA, the CDR3 is TGTGCCAGTATGGGACTAGCGGGGGGGGATACGCAGTATTTT. This gives the protein CASMGLAGGDTQYF.

This chain joins TRBV18 and TRBJ1-2, with TRBD1 matching 10 bases. Germline V lookup: CDR1 KGHSH, CDR2 LQKENI. V trimming: 1 base; J trimming: 5 bases; junction bases outside the gene matches: 13. The CDR3 extends over 18 amino acids. As DNA, the CDR3 is TGTGCCAGCTCACCACAGAACCTCCGGGACAGGGGTGGATATGGCTACACCTTC. This translates into CASSPQNLRDRGGYGYTF.

CDR3 coding DNA: TGTGCCAGCAGTTACTCTACAGGGGGTGTTGAATCACCCCTCCACTTT. As protein: CASSYSTGGVESPLHF. The chain joins TRBV6-5 to TRBJ1-6, with 8 bases fitting TRBD1. CDR3 length: 16 amino acids. V lost 0 bases, J lost 10 bases, and 8 bases stayed unmatched. Per the germline V gene, CDR1 is MNHEY and CDR2 is SVGAGI.

Worth noting for this clone: The identical CDR3 is also encoded by other nucleotide sequences in the sample. The chain couples TRBV9 to TRBJ2-1, with D tentatively TRBD2 (5 bases). V was pared by 0 bases and J by 8 bases, with 6 bases between. From germline, CDR1 is SGDLS and CDR2 YYNGEE. The CDR3 length is 12 residues. Written as DNA, the CDR3 is TGTGCCAGCAGCGTAGTGGGAGATGAGCAGTTCTTC. It yields the protein CASSVVGDEQFF.

The CDR3 is CAWAGSDTQYF. The CDR3 DNA reads as TGTGCCTGGGCGGGGTCAGATACGCAGTATTTT. This chain uses TRBV30 with TRBJ2-3; D is perhaps TRBD2 (6 bases). With 5 bases removed from V and 4 bases from J, the gap between germline ends came to 7 bases. This CDR3 comprises 11 residues. Germline V gives CDR1 GTSNPN, CDR2 SVGIG (reference sequence).

V is TRBV10-2 and J is TRBJ1-6; 7 bases agree with TRBD1. The CDR3 spans 15 residues. The germline gives CDR1 WSHSY, CDR2 SAAADI. V was clipped by 0 bases and J by 6 bases; unmatched bases: 2. This chain's CDR3 is CASSESKGANSPLHF. Written as DNA, the CDR3 is TGCGCCAGCAGTGAGTCAAAGGGGGCTAATTCACCCCTCCACTTT.

The V call is TRBV12-5, the J call TRBJ1-3, with TRBD1 as a possible D gene (5 bases). Trimming took 5 bases from V and 8 from J, leaving 16 bases between them. There are 14 residues in the CDR3. CDR1 is LGHNT and CDR2 is FRNRAP in the germline V gene. The CDR3 protein is CASGIQGAVDTIYF. The CDR3 coding sequence is TGTGCTAGTGGTATCCAGGGCGCGGTAGACACCATATATTTT.

V usage is TRBV19 and J usage is TRBJ1-1, with 7 bases fitting TRBD1. The germline V gene encodes CDR1 LNHDA and CDR2 SQIVND (reference sequence). This CDR3 comprises 14 residues. The V and J ends lost 6 bases and 4 bases, in that order; junction bases with no gene match: 8. CDR3 sequence reads: CASSQGTGVTEAFF. CDR3 nucleotides: TGTGCCAGTAGCCAAGGAACAGGGGTCACTGAAGCTTTCTTT.

For this clone: It is likely a read error, because the conserved phenylalanine at the end of the CDR3 is missing. The rearrangement links TRBV28 to TRBJ1-6; TRBD1 agrees at 11 bases. Trimming at V came to 5 bases and at J to 6 bases, leaving 3 bases not matched to a gene. CDR1 is MDHEN, CDR2 SYDVKM, per germline. This CDR3 has 15 amino acids. CDR3 residues: CASSRGTGGNSPLHL. The CDR3 DNA reads TGTGCCAGCAGTCGGGGGACAGGGGGTAATTCACCCCTCCACCTT.

The table lists this clone with a few counts. J is TRBJ2-6 and V is TRBV11-2; possibly TRBD2 for D (5 bases). Trimming removed 2 bases from V and 0 bases from J, with 5 bases in between. Germline values: CDR1 SGHAT, CDR2 FQNNGV. The CDR3 extends over 15 amino acids. DNA for the CDR3: TGTGCCAGCAGCTTACGGGGCTCTGGGGCCAACGTCCTGACTTTC. Translating gives CASSLRGSGANVLTF.

The genes are TRBV19 and TRBJ2-5; 7 positions agree with TRBD1. The CDR3 runs to 11 residues. V shed 3 bases, J shed 9 bases, and the junction held 1 base outside the gene matches. Germline V gene sequence: CDR1 LNHDA, CDR2 SQIVND (reference sequence). CDR3 in amino acids: CASSIDRAQYF. The DNA for the CDR3 is TGTGCCAGTAGTATCGACAGGGCCCAGTACTTC.